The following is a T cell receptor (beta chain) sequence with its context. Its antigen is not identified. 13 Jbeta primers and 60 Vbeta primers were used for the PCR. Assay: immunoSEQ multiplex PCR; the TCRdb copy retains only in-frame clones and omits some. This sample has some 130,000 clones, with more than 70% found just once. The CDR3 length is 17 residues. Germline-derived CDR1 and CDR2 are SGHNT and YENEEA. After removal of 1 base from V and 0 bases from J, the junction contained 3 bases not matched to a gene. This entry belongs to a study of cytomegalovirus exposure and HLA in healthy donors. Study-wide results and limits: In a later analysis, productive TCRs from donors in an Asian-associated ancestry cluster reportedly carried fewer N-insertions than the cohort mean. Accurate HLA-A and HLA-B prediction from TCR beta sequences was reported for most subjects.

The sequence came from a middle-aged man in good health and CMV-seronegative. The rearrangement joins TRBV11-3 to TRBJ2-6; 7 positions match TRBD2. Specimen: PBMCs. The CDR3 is CASSLGEGSSGANVLTF. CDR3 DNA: TGTGCCAGCAGCTTAGGGGAGGGATCCTCTGGGGCCAACGTCCTGACTTTC.